The clone carrying this T cell receptor beta chain was observed once. V gave up 0 bases and J gave up 8 bases; unmatched junction bases: 8. In germline, CDR1 is SGDLS, CDR2 YYNGEE. This CDR3 has 15 amino acids. The data belong to a study of T cell changes during pregnancy in multiple sclerosis. Using immunoSEQ multiplex PCR, the repertoire was profiled, and TCRdb retains in-frame clones only, with some absent. The data hold around 44,000 clones, with 90% to 95% observed a single time. This clonotype was obtained from a female donor with multiple sclerosis, enrolled in a pregnancy study. The source material was CD8+ T cells from peripheral blood mononuclear cells, sampled in the third trimester of pregnancy. J is TRBJ2-1 and V is TRBV9; 7 bases align to TRBD2. Written as DNA, the CDR3 is TGTGCCAGCAGCGTAGAAGGCGGGAGTTGGGATGAGCAGTTCTTC. Amino acids: CASSVEGGSWDEQFF. The whole variable domain, filled in from reference TRBV9 and TRBJ2-1, reads DSGVTQTPKHLITATGQRVTLRCSPRSGDLSVYWYQQSLDQGLQFLIQYYNGEERAKGNILERFSAQQFPDLHSELNLSSLELGDSALYFCASSVEGGSWDEQFFGPGTRLTVL.